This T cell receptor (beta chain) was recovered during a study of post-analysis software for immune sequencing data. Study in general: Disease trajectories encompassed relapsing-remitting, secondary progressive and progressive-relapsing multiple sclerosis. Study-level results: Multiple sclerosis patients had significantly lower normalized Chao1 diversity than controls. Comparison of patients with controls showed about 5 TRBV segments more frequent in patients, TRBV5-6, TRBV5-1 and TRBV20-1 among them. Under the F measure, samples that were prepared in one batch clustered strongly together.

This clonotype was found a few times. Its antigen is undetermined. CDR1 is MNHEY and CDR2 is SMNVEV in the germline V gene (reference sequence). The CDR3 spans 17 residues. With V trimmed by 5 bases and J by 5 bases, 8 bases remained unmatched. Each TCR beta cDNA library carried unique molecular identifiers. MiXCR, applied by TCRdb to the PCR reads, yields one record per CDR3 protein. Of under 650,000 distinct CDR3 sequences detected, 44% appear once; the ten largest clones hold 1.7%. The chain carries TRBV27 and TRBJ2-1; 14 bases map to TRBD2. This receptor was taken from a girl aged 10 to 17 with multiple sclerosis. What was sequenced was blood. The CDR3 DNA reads TGTGCCAGCAGTCCCCGACTAGCGGGGGGGCAAGACAATGAGCAGTTCTTC. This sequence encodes CASSPRLAGGQDNEQFF.